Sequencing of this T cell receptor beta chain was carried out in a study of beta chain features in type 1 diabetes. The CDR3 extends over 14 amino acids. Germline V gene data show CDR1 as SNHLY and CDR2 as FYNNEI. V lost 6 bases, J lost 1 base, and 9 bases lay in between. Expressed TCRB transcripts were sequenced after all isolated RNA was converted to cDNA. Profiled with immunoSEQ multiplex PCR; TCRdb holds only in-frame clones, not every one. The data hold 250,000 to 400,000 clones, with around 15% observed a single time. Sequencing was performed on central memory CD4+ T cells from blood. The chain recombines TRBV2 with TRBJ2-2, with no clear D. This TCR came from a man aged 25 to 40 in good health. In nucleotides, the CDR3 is TGTGCCAGCAGCCCCCTGGGGAACACCGGGGAGCTGTTTTTT. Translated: CASSPLGNTGELFF.